These 23 T cell receptor beta chains share one sample of origin, sequenced in a study of T cells in Graves' hyperthyroidism and ophthalmopathy. Amplified regions were TCR beta CDR3 sequences from RNA transcripts. The primer set for the first-round RT-PCR of the TCR CDR3 was HTBI. One entry per CDR3 protein, called by TCRdb with MiXCR from the multiplex PCR reads. The data hold hundreds of thousands of distinct CDR3 sequences, with 38% observed a single time. The sequencing sample was made of blood. These TCRs come from a man younger than 35 with Graves' hyperthyroidism.

V usage is TRBV4-1 and J usage is TRBJ2-7; 7 bases line up with TRBD1. The J segment lost 2 bases and the V segment lost 0 bases, leaving 4 bases of the junction unmatched. The CDR3 spans 15 residues. Per the germline V gene, CDR1 is MGHRA and CDR2 is YSYEKL. Written as DNA, the CDR3 is TGCGCCAGCAGCCAAGATCCGCAGGGGGCCTACGAGCAGTACTTC. It codes for CASSQDPQGAYEQYF.

This clonotype has just one count. The gene calls are TRBV20-1 and TRBJ2-1; D is possibly TRBD1 or TRBD2 (6 bases each). This CDR3 region has 14 residues. With 6 bases removed from V and 6 bases from J, the gap between germline ends came to 18 bases. Per germline, CDR1 DFQATT and CDR2 SNEGSKA (reference sequence). The CDR3 DNA is TGCAGTGCCATACCTCGGGGGCGGGGCAATGAGCAGTTCTTC. Amino acids: CSAIPRGRGNEQFF.

Notes on this clonotype: A much larger clone lies one base from this, so it may be a read error. The genes are TRBV20-1 and TRBJ1-5; D is uncertain. The germline V gene encodes CDR1 DFQATT and CDR2 SNEGSKA (reference sequence). The germline V and J ends were trimmed by 6 bases and 11 bases, with 20 bases remaining between them. The CDR3 totals 13 residues. The CDR3 loop reads CSASRGPPLTQHF. CDR3 nucleotide sequence: TGCAGTGCCTCGCGAGGGCCGCCGCTGACCCAGCATTTT.

A few counts support this clonotype. V is TRBV12-3 or TRBV12-4 and J is TRBJ2-7; TRBD2 agrees at 10 bases. The J segment lost 3 bases and the V segment lost 0 bases, leaving 8 bases of the junction unmatched. The CDR3 is made up of 17 amino acids. CDR3: CASSLAGGLAGVYEQYF. The CDR3 DNA reads as TGTGCCAGCAGTTTAGCGGGGGGGCTAGCGGGGGTCTACGAGCAGTACTTC.

The V and J genes are TRBV29-1 and TRBJ1-1; tentatively, D is TRBD2 (5 bases). Gene TRBJ2-1 matches the end of the DNA better, so the J call may be wrong. The V gene's germline CDR1 is SQVTM and CDR2 ANQGSEA. The CDR3 has 13 residues. Written as DNA, the CDR3 is TGCAGCGTTGAGAGAGGGAGAGTCAATGAGCAGTTCTTC. Protein product: CSVERGRVNEQFF.

Details on this clonotype: Being one base from a much bigger clone, this may be a read error. The V gene is TRBV29-1, the J gene TRBJ2-7, with a possible D match to TRBD1 (5 bases). Germline V gene data show CDR1 as SQVTM and CDR2 as ANQGSEA. The CDR3 spans 12 residues. Trimming removed 5 bases from V and 3 bases from J, with 11 bases in between. The CDR3 loop is CSVTRQSYEQYF. The CDR3 DNA is TGCAGCGTTACTCGACAGAGCTACGAGCAGTACTTC.

In this sample, this clonotype turned up many times. The V call is TRBV20-1, the J call TRBJ2-7; D is tentatively TRBD1 or TRBD2 (5 bases each). Germline V CDR1 and CDR2: DFQATT, SNEGSKA (reference sequence). Trimming took 0 bases from V and 5 from J, leaving 8 bases between them. The CDR3 loop spans 12 amino acids. The CDR3 sequence: CSARDWGNEQYF. CDR3 nucleotides: TGCAGTGCTAGAGATTGGGGGAACGAGCAGTACTTC.

This clonotype was found a few times. This chain uses TRBV7-8 with TRBJ2-7; D remains unclear. CDR1 is SGHVS and CDR2 is FQNEAQ in the germline V gene. With 4 bases removed from V and 2 bases from J, the gap between germline ends came to 12 bases. There are 14 residues in the CDR3. The CDR3 sequence: CASSSPTDTYEQYF. CDR3 in DNA: TGTGCCAGCAGCTCCCCGACGGATACCTACGAGCAGTACTTC. Filled out from reference TRBV7-8 and TRBJ2-7, the complete variable domain reads GAGVSQSPRYKVAKRGQDVALRCDPISGHVSLFWYQQALGQGPEFLTYFQNEAQLDKSGLPSDRFFAERPEGSVSTLKIQRTQQEDSAVYLCASSSPTDTYEQYFGPGTRLTVT.

This clonotype was found a few times. The chain employs TRBV20-1 and TRBJ2-2, with 13 bases identical to TRBD2. Germline-derived CDR1 and CDR2 are DFQATT and SNEGSKA (reference sequence). The CDR3 sequence is 18 residues long. The ends lost 6 bases at V and 1 base at J; junction bases unmatched: 11. Written as DNA, the CDR3 is TGCAGTGCCTCCCAGCTGACTAGCGGGGGGATGAACACCGGGGAGCTGTTTTTT. It is translated as CSASQLTSGGMNTGELFF.

The chain recombines TRBV7-2 with TRBJ2-7; D gene ambiguous. The germline V and J ends were trimmed by 8 bases and 1 base, with 12 bases remaining between them. The germline V gene has CDR1 SGHTA and CDR2 FQGNSA. The CDR3 has 13 amino acids. The CDR3 coding sequence is TGTGCCAGCGGCGCGGCGGAGTCCTACGAGCAGTACTTC. Its protein is CASGAAESYEQYF.

This clonotype was detected many times. This chain links TRBV25-1 with TRBJ1-2, with D possibly being TRBD1 (5 bases). With 5 bases removed from V and 8 bases from J, the gap between germline ends came to 21 bases. CDR1 is MGHDK and CDR2 is SYGVNS in the germline V gene. This CDR3 has 15 residues. CDR3 amino acids: CASSSPGSITGGYTF. DNA of the CDR3: TGTGCCAGCAGTTCTCCAGGGAGTATAACTGGCGGCTACACCTTC.

This clonotype was picked up many times. One end of the junction fails to match germline, which may point to a read error. The chain is built from TRBV5-1 and TRBJ1-6; D might be TRBD1 (5 bases). This CDR3 has 14 amino acids. CDR1 and CDR2 from the germline V gene are SGHRS and YFSETQ. The DNA of the CDR3 is TGTGCCAGCAGCTTAGAAGGGGATAATTCACCCCTCCACTTT. It translates to CASSLEGDNSPLHF.

This clonotype was observed a few times. The chain employs TRBV4-2 and TRBJ2-7; D unresolved. The CDR3 length is 15 residues. CDR1 is LGHNA and CDR2 is YNFKEQ in the germline V gene. V was pared by 0 bases and J by 1 base, with 10 bases between. CDR3 coding DNA: TGTGCCAGCAGCCAAGAAGTAAGTCAGTCCTACGAGCAGTACTTC. It is translated as CASSQEVSQSYEQYF.

The sample holds many counts of this clonotype. The rearrangement joins TRBV11-2 to TRBJ2-5; tentatively, D is TRBD1 or TRBD2 (6 bases each). The germline CDR1 and CDR2 sequences are SGHAT and FQNNGV. The CDR3 extends over 14 amino acids. V lost 3 bases and J lost 5, with 13 bases in between. The CDR3: CASSFPGGGETQYF. The CDR3 region has the DNA TGTGCCAGCAGCTTCCCCGGGGGCGGGGAGACCCAGTACTTC.

The chain couples TRBV2 to TRBJ2-3; a possible D gene is TRBD1 (6 bases). Looked up from germline, CDR1 is SNHLY and CDR2 is FYNNEI. The V and J ends lost 7 bases and 1 base respectively, with 15 bases between them. There are 15 residues in the CDR3. CDR3 loop: CASKYRARGTDTQYF. In nucleotides, the CDR3 is TGTGCCAGCAAGTACAGGGCCCGGGGCACAGATACGCAGTATTTT.

The V and J genes are TRBV14 and TRBJ2-7; a possible D gene is TRBD2 (6 bases). Germline loops: CDR1 SGHDN, CDR2 FVKESK. The CDR3 length is 12 residues. Trimming cost V 8 bases and J 7 bases, with 15 bases left between them. Here the CDR3 DNA reads TGTGCCAGCTCTCGGGCGGCGGGAGAGCAGTACTTC. As protein: CASSRAAGEQYF.

For this clonotype: A much larger clone lies one base from this, so it may be a read error. The chain carries TRBV2 and TRBJ1-2, with D maybe TRBD1 (5 bases). This CDR3 comprises 16 residues. The V gene lost 8 bases and the J gene lost 4 bases, with 23 bases spanning the gap. Germline V CDR1 and CDR2: SNHLY, FYNNEI. The CDR3 loop is CASSDPDRASAYGYTF. CDR3 in DNA: TGTGCCAGCTCCGACCCCGACAGAGCCTCAGCCTATGGCTACACCTTC.

The chain combines TRBV7-9 with TRBJ1-4; 8 positions agree with TRBD1. Germline loops: CDR1 SEHNR, CDR2 FQNEAQ (reference sequence). V trimming: 3 bases; J trimming: 10 bases; junction bases outside the gene matches: 7. The CDR3 is made up of 14 amino acids. The CDR3 DNA follows: TGTGCCAGCAGCTTGACAGGGGACACTGGAAAACTGTTTTTT. Its translation is CASSLTGDTGKLFF. Full variable domain (remainder filled in from reference TRBV7-9 and TRBJ1-4): DTGVSQNPRHKITKRGQNVTFRCDPISEHNRLYWYRQTLGQGPEFLTYFQNEAQLEKSRLLSDRFSAERPKGSFSTLEIQRTEQGDSAMYLCASSLTGDTGKLFFGSGTQLSVL.

This chain connects TRBV9 to TRBJ1-1; TRBD1 matches 8 bases. Germline V gene sequence: CDR1 SGDLS, CDR2 YYNGEE. Trimming took 1 base from V and 3 from J; bases not matched to a gene: 17. There are 19 residues in the CDR3. CDR3 loop: CASSVSGQGPSFADTEAFF. The CDR3, as DNA: TGTGCCAGCAGCGTATCCGGACAGGGCCCATCGTTCGCAGACACTGAAGCTTTCTTT. Supplemented by reference TRBV9 and TRBJ1-1, the full variable domain reads DSGVTQTPKHLITATGQRVTLRCSPRSGDLSVYWYQQSLDQGLQFLIQYYNGEERAKGNILERFSAQQFPDLHSELNLSSLELGDSALYFCASSVSGQGPSFADTEAFFGQGTRLTVV.

The genes are TRBV12-3 or TRBV12-4 and TRBJ1-1; no firm D call. The CDR3 totals 12 residues. V lost 5 bases to trimming and J lost 5 bases, with 9 bases between them. Written as DNA, the CDR3 is TGTGCCAGCAGTGAAGCAAAAACTGAAGCTTTCTTT. Residues: CASSEAKTEAFF.

This rearrangement joins TRBV24-1 to TRBJ2-7; D ambiguous. This CDR3 region has 14 residues. The germline V gene encodes CDR1 KGHDR and CDR2 SFDVKD. Deletions cut 5 bases from V and 5 bases from J, with 15 bases between. The CDR3 coding sequence is TGTGCCACCAGTGCTAGAAACGTCCAGGACGAGCAGTACTTC. This encodes CATSARNVQDEQYF.

CDR3 DNA: TGTGCCAGCAGAGGACGGAGCCAAGCTGCTTCTAACTATGGCTACACCTTC. This codes for CASRGRSQAASNYGYTF. The V and J genes are TRBV11-2 and TRBJ1-2; D remains unclear. V was pared by 6 bases and J by 0 bases, with 20 bases between. CDR1 is SGHAT, CDR2 FQNNGV, per germline. The CDR3 is 17 amino acids.

This clonotype was seen a few times. The chain has TRBV12-3 or TRBV12-4 and TRBJ2-7; D call uncertain. V was trimmed by 4 bases and J by 7 bases, leaving 11 bases between them. The CDR3 covers 12 residues. The CDR3 nucleotides are TGTGCCAGCAGTTACGGTCCGAGGGAGCAGTACTTC. It codes for CASSYGPREQYF.